The T cell receptor (beta chain) under discussion was sequenced for a study of blood T cell repertoires in COVID-19. At the level of the study: Whether acute or convalescent, the COVID-19 samples came from the United States, Italy and Spain. The cDNA or gDNA used as material had been derived from T cells, B-cell-depleted T cells, or PBMCs.

As processed by the authors: Reference gene primer amplification in the assay estimated nucleated cell counts. TCRdb's table, derived via immunoSEQ multiplex PCR, lists solely in-frame clones and lacks some. V, J and clone size reflect that table, while D and trimming were determined from the DNA. Of around 100,000 clones listed, 85% were seen once; the top ten hold about an eighth. This receptor was taken from a man aged 50 or older with active or convalescent COVID-19. The sequencing sample was made of peripheral blood.

The CDR3 nucleotides are TGTGCCAGCAGCTTACTTCAGACAGGGGCTGACGAGCAGTACTTC. Its protein is CASSLLQTGADEQYF. The rearrangement links TRBV11-1 to TRBJ2-7, with TRBD1 matching 8 bases. CDR3 length equals 15 residues. The ends lost 2 bases at V and 5 bases at J; junction bases unmatched: 8. The germline V gene encodes CDR1 SGHAT and CDR2 FQDESV (reference sequence).